The rows below give T cell receptor beta chains drawn from one sample of a study of shared clonotypes between healthy human individuals. Sequenced by immunoSEQ multiplex PCR; TCRdb stores in-frame clones only, minus some. This table holds 1,500,000 or so clones, approximately 97% found once. Material: naive CD4+ T cells sorted from blood. These TCRs come from a man in his thirties or forties in good health. The CDR3 runs from the conserved cysteine through the conserved F or W. The D gene is left open where the match is weak. Where a row states a size, it is once, few, many or the class of an expanded clone; other rows omit it.

TRBJ2-5 | 14 | TRBD1 | TRBV12-5 | once | CASGPGTGWETQYF | TGTGCTAGTGGTCCCGGGACAGGCTGGGAGACCCAGTACTTC
TRBJ1-1 | 14 | NA | TRBV18 | NA | CASSGVIMNSEAFF | TGTGCCAGCTCAGGGGTCATAATGAACAGTGAAGCTTTCTTT
TRBJ2-7 | 14 | TRBD2 | TRBV29-1 | NA | CSVGGGAELYEQYF | TGCAGCGTGGGCGGGGGGGCGGAACTCTACGAGCAGTACTTC
TRBJ2-7 | 12 | NA | TRBV15 | NA | CATSHVGTEQYF | TGTGCCACCAGCCATGTGGGAACCGAGCAGTACTTC
TRBJ2-3 | 14 | NA | TRBV2 | NA | CASRPEWFTDTQYF | TGTGCCAGTAGGCCCGAGTGGTTCACAGATACGCAGTATTTT
TRBJ2-2 | 16 | TRBD1 | TRBV7-7 | NA | CASSLGGQGNTGELFF | TGTGCCAGCAGCTTAGGGGGACAGGGGAACACCGGGGAGCTGTTTTTT
TRBJ2-1 | 16 | TRBD2 | TRBV4-1 | NA | CASSQEGTSASNEQFF | TGCGCCAGCAGCCAAGAAGGGACTAGCGCGAGCAATGAGCAGTTCTTC
TRBJ2-1 | 15 | NA | TRBV7-8 | NA | CASSSRRAPNNEQFF | TGTGCCAGCAGCTCCAGGAGGGCCCCTAACAATGAGCAGTTCTTC
TRBJ1-2 | 13 | NA | TRBV7-2 | NA | CASSLKQGYGYTF | TGTGCCAGCAGCTTAAAACAGGGCTATGGCTACACCTTC
TRBJ1-5 | 17 | NA | TRBV2 | NA | CASSVREQGFGNQPQHF | TGTGCCAGCAGTGTCCGTGAACAGGGTTTTGGCAATCAGCCCCAGCATTTT
TRBJ2-7 | 14 | NA | TRBV7-8 | NA | CASRRRDGSYEQYF | TGTGCCAGCAGACGGCGGGATGGCTCCTACGAGCAGTACTTC
TRBJ2-7 | 16 | NA | TRBV28 | NA | CASSFGPLGASYEQYF | TGTGCCAGCAGTTTTGGCCCCCTGGGAGCATCCTACGAGCAGTACTTC
TRBJ2-4 | 14 | NA | TRBV5-1 | once | CASSRTLGKNIQYF | TGCGCCAGCAGCCGGACGCTCGGCAAAAACATTCAGTACTTC
TRBJ2-1 | 15 | NA | TRBV5-1 | NA | CASSYRVEPYDEQFF | TGCGCCAGCAGCTACAGGGTGGAACCTTACGATGAGCAGTTCTTC
TRBJ1-4 | 18 | TRBD1 | TRBV5-1 | NA | CASSLIFGTGALGEKLFF | TGCGCCAGCAGCTTGATCTTTGGGACAGGGGCGCTGGGTGAAAAACTGTTTTTT
TRBJ1-1 | 15 | TRBD1 | TRBV18 | NA | CASNTGGAGNTEAFF | TGTGCCAGCAATACAGGGGGCGCGGGGAACACTGAAGCTTTCTTT
TRBJ2-3 | 15 | TRBD2 | TRBV6-5 | NA | CASRDPSGRGNTQYF | TGTGCCAGCAGGGACCCTAGCGGGAGAGGAAATACGCAGTATTTT
TRBJ2-7 | 15 | NA | TRBV18 | NA | CASSPRSQGTYEQYF | TGTGCCAGCTCACCACGGTCGCAGGGGACCTACGAGCAGTACTTC
TRBJ2-7 | 16 | TRBD2 | TRBV6-6 | NA | CASSYLTSASSYEQYF | TGTGCCAGCAGTTACTTAACTAGCGCGAGCTCCTACGAGCAGTACTTC
TRBJ1-5 | 14 | NA | TRBV19 | NA | CASSSGGGNQPQHF | TGTGCCAGTAGTAGCGGGGGGGGAAATCAGCCCCAGCATTTT
TRBJ2-2 | 13 | NA | TRBV11-3 | NA | CASRSGARGELFF | TGTGCCAGCAGGTCGGGAGCTCGGGGGGAGCTGTTTTTT
TRBJ2-2 | 16 | TRBD2 | TRBV19 | NA | CASSRLAGGPSGELFF | TGTGCCAGTAGTCGACTAGCGGGAGGGCCGTCCGGGGAGCTGTTTTTT
TRBJ2-7 | 13 | NA | TRBV27 | NA | CASSSSLPYEQYF | TGTGCCAGCAGTTCCTCCCTCCCATACGAGCAGTACTTC
TRBJ2-5 | 14 | NA | TRBV11-2 | NA | CASSLWRGRETQYF | TGTGCCAGCAGCTTATGGAGGGGGCGGGAGACCCAGTACTTC
TRBJ2-5 | 10 | NA | TRBV29-1 | few | CSVGGETQYF | TGCAGCGTTGGGGGAGAGACCCAGTACTTC
TRBJ1-3 | 16 | NA | TRBV5-1 | once | CASSQLGQTSGNTIYF | TGCGCCAGCAGCCAGCTCGGGCAAACCTCTGGAAACACCATATATTTT
TRBJ2-1 | 16 | TRBD2 | TRBV5-4 | NA | CASSQGASGRLYEQFF | TGTGCCAGCAGCCAAGGGGCTAGCGGGAGGTTGTATGAGCAGTTCTTC
TRBJ2-2 | 13 | NA | TRBV21-1 | NA | CASSLKFIGELFF | TGTGCCAGCAGCTTAAAGTTTATCGGGGAGCTGTTTTTT
TRBJ1-5 | 15 | NA | TRBV29-1 | NA | CSEPGPTYSNQPQHF | TGCAGCGAACCGGGACCCACCTATAGCAATCAGCCCCAGCATTTT
TRBJ2-1 | 15 | NA | TRBV5-1 | NA | CASSLAPLADNEQFF | TGCGCCAGCAGCTTGGCCCCCTTAGCGGACAATGAGCAGTTCTTC
TRBJ2-1 | 14 | NA | TRBV5-1 | NA | CASSLGGGSNEQFF | TGCGCCAGCAGCTTGGGGGGTGGTAGTAATGAGCAGTTCTTC
TRBJ2-3 | 16 | TRBD2 | TRBV25-1 | NA | CASSAGLSARADTQYF | TGTGCCAGCAGTGCGGGACTATCTGCTAGGGCAGATACGCAGTATTTT
TRBJ2-5 | 15 | NA | TRBV11-2 | NA | CASSPPWGDKETQYF | TGTGCCAGCAGCCCCCCCTGGGGGGATAAAGAGACCCAGTACTTC
TRBJ2-3 | 17 | TRBD2 | TRBV4-3 | NA | CASSQFTSGRAGSTQYF | TGCGCCAGCAGCCAATTTACTAGCGGGAGGGCTGGTTCTACGCAGTATTTT
TRBJ2-2 | 16 | TRBD2 | TRBV5-4 | NA | CASSLGREGWTGELFF | TGTGCCAGCAGCTTGGGGCGGGAGGGCTGGACCGGGGAGCTGTTTTTT
TRBJ1-2 | 14 | NA | TRBV28 | NA | CASPRSGPHYGYTF | TGTGCCAGCCCCCGCTCGGGGCCCCACTATGGCTACACCTTC
TRBJ2-3 | 14 | NA | TRBV5-1 | NA | CASTTQGEGDTQYF | TGCGCCAGCACCACACAGGGGGAGGGGGATACGCAGTATTTT
TRBJ2-7 | 14 | TRBD2 | TRBV7-2 | NA | CASSAIAGDFEQYF | TGTGCCAGCAGCGCCATTGCGGGAGATTTCGAGCAGTACTTC
TRBJ2-1 | 13 | NA | TRBV6-1 | NA | CASSEAVYNEQFF | TGTGCCAGCAGTGAAGCGGTGTACAATGAGCAGTTCTTC
TRBJ2-1 | 12 | NA | TRBV5-6 | NA | CASSLAGGQLLF | TGTGCCAGCAGCTTGGCTGGAGGACAGTTGCTCTTC
TRBJ2-1 | 12 | NA | TRBV2 | NA | CASRPLGNEQFF | TGTGCCAGCAGGCCACTAGGAAATGAGCAGTTCTTC
TRBJ2-4 | 17 | TRBD2 | TRBV28 | NA | CASSREGTHLVKNIQYF | TGTGCCAGCAGTCGGGAGGGGACCCACCTCGTCAAAAACATTCAGTACTTC
TRBJ1-5 | 18 | TRBD1 | TRBV7-9 | NA | CASSLAFGTDNSNQPQHF | TGTGCCAGCAGCTTAGCGTTTGGGACAGATAATAGCAATCAGCCCCAGCATTTT
TRBJ2-7 | 17 | TRBD1 | TRBV7-8 | NA | CASSLALTGGWLYEQYF | TGTGCCAGCAGCTTAGCGCTGACAGGGGGCTGGCTCTACGAGCAGTACTTC
TRBJ2-7 | 16 | TRBD2 | TRBV9 | NA | CASSPRTSGRADEQYF | TGTGCCAGCAGCCCCCGAACTAGCGGGAGGGCCGACGAGCAGTACTTC
TRBJ2-1 | 15 | NA | TRBV7-2 | NA | CASSLGVGVYNEQFF | TGTGCCAGCAGCTTAGGGGTGGGAGTCTACAATGAGCAGTTCTTC
TRBJ2-5 | 15 | TRBD2 | TRBV5-1 | NA | CASSLGLAGQETQYF | TGCGCCAGCAGCTTGGGACTAGCGGGCCAAGAGACCCAGTACTTC
TRBJ1-1 | 14 | NA | TRBV11-2 | NA | CASSLFGGGTEAFF | TGTGCCAGCAGCTTGTTCGGAGGTGGGACTGAAGCTTTCTTT
TRBJ1-2 | 13 | NA | TRBV5-1 | few | CASSLAQSYGYTF | TGCGCCAGCAGCTTGGCACAGAGCTATGGCTACACCTTC
TRBJ2-1 | 15 | TRBD1 | TRBV5-1 | NA | CASSLRDSSYNEQFF | TGCGCCAGCAGCTTGAGGGACAGCTCCTACAATGAGCAGTTCTTC